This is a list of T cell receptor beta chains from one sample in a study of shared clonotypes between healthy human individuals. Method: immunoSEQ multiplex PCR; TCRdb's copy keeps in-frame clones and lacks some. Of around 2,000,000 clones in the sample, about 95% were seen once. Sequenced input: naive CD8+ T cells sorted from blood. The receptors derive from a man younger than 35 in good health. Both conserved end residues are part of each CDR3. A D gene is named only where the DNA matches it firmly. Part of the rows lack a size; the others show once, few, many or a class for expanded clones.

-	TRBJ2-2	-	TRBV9	CASSLQNRENTGELFF	TGTGCCAGCAGCCTACAGAACAGGGAGAACACCGGGGAGCTGTTTTTT
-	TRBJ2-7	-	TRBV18	CASSPGGPDEQYF	TGTGCCAGCTCCCCTGGTGGGCCCGACGAGCAGTACTTC
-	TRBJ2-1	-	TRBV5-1	CASSLVGGATYNEQFF	TGCGCCAGCAGCTTGGTCGGGGGAGCGACCTACAATGAGCAGTTCTTC
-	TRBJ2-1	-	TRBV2	CASSLRAPGDYNEQFF	TGTGCCAGCAGTCTCCGGGCCCCCGGGGACTACAATGAGCAGTTCTTC
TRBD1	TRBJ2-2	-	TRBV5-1	CASSETGGWTGELFF	TGCGCCAGCAGCGAGACAGGGGGTTGGACCGGGGAGCTGTTTTTT
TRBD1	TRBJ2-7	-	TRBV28	CASSLTPGAGGYEQYF	TGTGCCAGCAGTTTAACCCCCGGGGCAGGGGGATACGAGCAGTACTTC
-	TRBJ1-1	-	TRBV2	CASSEVMNTEAFF	TGTGCCAGCAGTGAAGTGATGAACACTGAAGCTTTCTTT
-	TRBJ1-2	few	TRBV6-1	CASSGGEPYGYTF	TGTGCCAGCAGTGGTGGGGAACCCTATGGCTACACCTTC
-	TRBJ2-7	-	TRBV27	CASRFGPSSYEQYF	TGTGCCAGCAGATTCGGGCCTAGCTCCTACGAGCAGTACTTC
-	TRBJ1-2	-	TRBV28	CASRATGNYGYTF	TGTGCCAGCAGAGCCACAGGGAACTATGGCTACACCTTC
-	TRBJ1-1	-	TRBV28	CASSGIGRNTEAFF	TGTGCCAGCAGTGGGATAGGGCGGAACACTGAAGCTTTCTTT
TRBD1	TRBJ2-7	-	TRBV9	CASSPKGDRSSYEQYF	TGTGCCAGCAGCCCCAAGGGGGACAGAAGCTCCTACGAGCAGTACTTC
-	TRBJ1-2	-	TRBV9	CASSVDEWGANYGYTF	TGTGCCAGCAGCGTAGACGAATGGGGGGCTAACTATGGCTACACCTTC
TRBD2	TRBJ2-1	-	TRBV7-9	CATSGRAHNEQFF	TGTGCCACGAGCGGGAGGGCCCACAATGAGCAGTTCTTC
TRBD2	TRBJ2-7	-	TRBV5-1	CASSPGLAGTISYEQYF	TGCGCCAGCAGCCCCGGACTAGCGGGGACGATTTCCTACGAGCAGTACTTC
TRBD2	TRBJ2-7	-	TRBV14	CASSPRSGMTYEQYF	TGTGCCAGCAGCCCAAGGAGCGGGATGACCTACGAGCAGTACTTC
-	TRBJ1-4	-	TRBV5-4	CASSLAPGNEKLFF	TGTGCCAGCAGCCTCGCCCCGGGTAATGAAAAACTGTTTTTT
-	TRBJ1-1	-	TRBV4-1	CASSPRTGENTEAFF	TGCGCCAGCAGCCCCCGCACAGGCGAGAACACTGAAGCTTTCTTT
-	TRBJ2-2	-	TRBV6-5	CASSRQFANTGELFF	TGTGCCAGCAGTCGACAGTTCGCGAACACCGGGGAGCTGTTTTTT
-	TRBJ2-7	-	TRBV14	CASSLSPSMGFWSYEQYF	TGTGCCAGCAGCCTAAGCCCCTCAATGGGCTTCTGGAGCTACGAGCAGTACTTC
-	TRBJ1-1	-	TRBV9	CASSVYGQGYTEAFF	TGTGCCAGCAGCGTATACGGGCAGGGTTACACTGAAGCTTTCTTT
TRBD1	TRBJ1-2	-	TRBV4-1	CASSPRDRANYGYTF	TGCGCCAGCAGCCCACGGGACAGGGCTAACTATGGCTACACCTTC
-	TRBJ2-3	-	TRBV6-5	CASSLGDTQYF	TGTGCCAGCAGTTTGGGTGATACGCAGTATTTT
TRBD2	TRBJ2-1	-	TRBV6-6	CASIPGLADYNEQFF	TGTGCCAGCATCCCTGGACTAGCGGACTACAATGAGCAGTTCTTC
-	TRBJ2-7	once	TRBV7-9	CASSFRDPTYEQYF	TGTGCCAGCAGCTTCCGGGACCCGACCTACGAGCAGTACTTC
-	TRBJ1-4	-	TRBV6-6	CASGVYPSEKLFF	TGTGCCAGTGGGGTTTACCCTAGTGAAAAACTGTTTTTT
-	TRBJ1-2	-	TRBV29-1	CSVAPGDTYGYTF	TGCAGCGTAGCCCCCGGGGACACCTATGGCTACACCTTC
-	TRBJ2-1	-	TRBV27	CASSFPGEGQFF	TGTGCCAGCAGTTTTCCGGGAGAGGGGCAGTTCTTC
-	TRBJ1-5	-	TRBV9	CASSREANQPQHF	TGTGCCAGCTCGCGCGAGGCCAATCAGCCCCAGCATTTT
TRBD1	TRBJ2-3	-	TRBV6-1	CASRGGLEVDTQYF	TGTGCCAGCAGAGGGGGCCTAGAAGTTGATACGCAGTATTTT
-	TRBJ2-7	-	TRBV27	CASSFGGGPYEQYF	TGTGCCAGCAGTTTCGGTGGGGGGCCCTACGAGCAGTACTTC
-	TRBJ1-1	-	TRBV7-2	CASSSKYSDRMNTEAFF	TGTGCCAGCAGCTCCAAATACTCAGACAGAATGAACACTGAAGCTTTCTTT
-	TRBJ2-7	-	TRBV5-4	CASSLASSYEQYF	TGTGCCAGCAGCTTGGCTAGCTCCTACGAGCAGTACTTC
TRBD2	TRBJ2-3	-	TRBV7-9	CASSPGLEIDTQYF	TGCGCCAGCAGCCCGGGACTAGAAATAGATACGCAGTATTTT
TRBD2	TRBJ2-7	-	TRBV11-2	CASSLGGPYEQYF	TGTGCCAGCAGCCTGGGAGGGCCGTACGAGCAGTACTTC
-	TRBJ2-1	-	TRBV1	CTSSQGSSGQSNEQFF	TGCACCAGCAGCCAAGGATCTAGCGGCCAGAGCAATGAGCAGTTCTTC
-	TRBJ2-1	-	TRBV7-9	CASSRSSLDNEQFF	TGTGCCAGCAGCCGTTCCAGTTTGGACAATGAGCAGTTCTTC
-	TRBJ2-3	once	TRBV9	CASSFQGGATDTQYF	TGTGCCAGCAGCTTCCAGGGGGGGGCCACAGATACGCAGTATTTT
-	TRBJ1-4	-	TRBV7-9	CASSLAQLNEKLFF	TGTGCCAGCAGCTTAGCACAGCTTAATGAAAAACTGTTTTTT
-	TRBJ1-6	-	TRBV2	CASRPGTDYSPLHF	TGTGCCAGCAGACCCGGGACCGACTATTCACCCCTCCACTTT
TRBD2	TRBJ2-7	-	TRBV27	CASSMGLAGVYEQYF	TGTGCCAGCAGTATGGGACTAGCGGGAGTCTACGAGCAGTACTTC
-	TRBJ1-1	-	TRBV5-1	CASSLAEGNTEAFF	TGCGCCAGCAGCTTGGCCGAGGGGAACACTGAAGCTTTCTTT